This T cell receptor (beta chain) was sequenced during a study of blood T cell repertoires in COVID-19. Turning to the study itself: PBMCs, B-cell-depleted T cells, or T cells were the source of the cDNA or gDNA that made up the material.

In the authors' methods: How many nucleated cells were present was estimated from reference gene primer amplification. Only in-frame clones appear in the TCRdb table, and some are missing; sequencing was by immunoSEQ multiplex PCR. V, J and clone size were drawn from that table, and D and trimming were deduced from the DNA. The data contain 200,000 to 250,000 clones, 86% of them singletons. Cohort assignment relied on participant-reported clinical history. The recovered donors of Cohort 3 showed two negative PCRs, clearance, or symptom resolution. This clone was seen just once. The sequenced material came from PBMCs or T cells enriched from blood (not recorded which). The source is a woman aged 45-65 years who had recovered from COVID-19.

CDR3 sequence reads: CASSLGTLNEQFF. Written as DNA, the CDR3 is TGTGCCAGCAGCTTAGGCACCCTAAATGAGCAGTTCTTC. The rearrangement joins TRBV11-3 to TRBJ2-1; D is uncertain. Trimming removed 1 base from V and 7 bases from J, with 8 bases in between. Germline CDR1 and CDR2: SGHNT and YENEEA. This CDR3 spans 13 amino acids.